One and the same sample provided the 30 T cell receptor beta chains below, sequenced in a study of blood T cell repertoires in COVID-19. Sequencing used immunoSEQ multiplex PCR; TCRdb keeps in-frame clones, though not all of them. The data hold tens of thousands of clones, with roughly nine tenths observed a single time. Sequencing input: peripheral blood. These receptor sequences come from a human donor in a cohort sampled during active COVID-19.

The rearrangement uses TRBV4-1 and TRBJ1-1; D unclear. Germline-derived CDR1 and CDR2 are MGHRA and YSYEKL. Trimming pared 0 bases from V and 0 bases from J, leaving 14 bases between. This CDR3 is 17 amino acids long. The CDR3 protein is CASSQDKQQSMNTEAFF. Here the CDR3 DNA reads TGCGCCAGCAGCCAAGATAAGCAACAGTCAATGAACACTGAAGCTTTCTTT.

V and J are TRBV4-1 and TRBJ2-3; 8 bases line up with TRBD2. V trimming: 6 bases; J trimming: 5 bases; junction bases outside the gene matches: 10. This CDR3 has 15 amino acids. CDR1 and CDR2 from the germline V gene are MGHRA and YSYEKL. Here the CDR3 reads CASRQGLVEGDTQYF. The CDR3 DNA reads as TGCGCCAGCAGGCAGGGACTAGTCGAGGGAGATACGCAGTATTTT.

The genes are TRBV6-2 or TRBV6-3 and TRBJ1-2, with a tentative D call TRBD1 (5 bases). This CDR3 region has 15 residues. Germline V gene lookup returns CDR1 MNHEY and CDR2 SVGEGT. The V end was cut by 6 bases, the J end by 3 bases, with 17 bases between. In DNA, the CDR3 is TGTGCCAGCAGCCAGGGACTTTCGATATACTATGGCTACACCTTC. Protein: CASSQGLSIYYGYTF.

This chain uses TRBV12-3 or TRBV12-4 with TRBJ1-2; unclear D gene. This CDR3 region has 13 residues. The V gene lost 3 bases and the J gene lost 5 bases, with 10 bases spanning the gap. CDR3 loop: CASSFGASYGYTF. In DNA, the CDR3 is TGTGCCAGCAGTTTTGGTGCGAGTTATGGCTACACCTTC.

The rearrangement uses TRBV28 and TRBJ1-2; 7 nucleotides align to TRBD1. The J segment lost 4 bases and the V segment lost 2 bases, leaving 4 bases of the junction unmatched. Germline assignment: CDR1 MDHEN and CDR2 SYDVKM. This CDR3 spans 14 amino acids. CDR3 residues: CASSLGQARYGYTF. The CDR3 DNA reads TGTGCCAGCAGTTTAGGACAGGCTCGCTATGGCTACACCTTC.

A few counts support this clone. This chain connects TRBV7-2 to TRBJ2-7; D may be TRBD2 (6 bases). This CDR3 has 16 residues. Trimming stripped 5 bases from V and 2 bases from J, with 19 bases between. Germline V CDR1 and CDR2: SGHTA, FQGNSA. CDR3 DNA sequence: TGTGCCAGCAGCCCCGGCCCGGGACTCCACACCTACGAGCAGTACTTC. Encoded protein: CASSPGPGLHTYEQYF.

The chain uses TRBV7-9 and TRBJ2-2; D may be TRBD2 (5 bases). The germline gives CDR1 SEHNR, CDR2 FQNEAQ (reference sequence). CDR3 length equals 15 residues. The ends were cut back, 3 bases at V and 0 bases at J, with 8 bases in the middle. The CDR3 loop reads CASSLAGTNTGELFF. In DNA form, the CDR3 reads TGTGCCAGCAGCTTGGCGGGTACGAACACCGGGGAGCTGTTTTTT.

V usage is TRBV6-5 and J usage is TRBJ2-5; tentative D call: TRBD2 (5 bases). CDR3 length equals 12 residues. Trimming cost V 6 bases and J 5 bases, with 10 bases left between them. CDR1 MNHEY and CDR2 SVGAGI come from the germline V gene. Written as DNA, the CDR3 is TGTGCCAGCAGAGGTAGCGTTGAGACCCAGTACTTC. Protein product: CASRGSVETQYF.

V usage is TRBV7-9 and J usage is TRBJ2-1; 10 bases are shared with TRBD2. Germline-derived CDR1 and CDR2 are SEHNR and FQNEAQ (reference sequence). The CDR3 contains 17 residues. V was pared by 3 bases and J by 3 bases, with 8 bases of the junction left unmatched. CDR3 protein: CASSFDGTSEGYNEQFF. Written as DNA, the CDR3 is TGTGCCAGCAGCTTCGATGGGACTAGCGAAGGCTACAATGAGCAGTTCTTC.

V and J are TRBV27 and TRBJ2-7, with 7 bases aligning to TRBD2. V shed 5 bases and J 5 bases; nucleotides not matched to a gene: 12. The CDR3 consists of 15 residues. CDR1 is MNHEY and CDR2 is SMNVEV in the germline V gene (reference sequence). Here the CDR3 DNA reads TGTGCCAGCAGTGCATTCGGGACGGGAGGCAACGAGCAGTACTTC. This gives the protein CASSAFGTGGNEQYF.

V usage is TRBV27 and J usage is TRBJ1-6, with TRBD1 identical over 9 bases. Germline-derived CDR1 and CDR2 are MNHEY and SMNVEV (reference sequence). The trim removed 3 bases at V and 7 bases at J, leaving 4 bases unmatched. The length of the CDR3 is 15 residues. The CDR3, as DNA: TGTGCCAGCAGTTTGACCGGGACAGGGAATTCACCCCTCCACTTT. Protein sequence: CASSLTGTGNSPLHF.

This chain joins TRBV6-5 and TRBJ1-1, with unresolved D. Germline CDR1 reads MNHEY; CDR2 reads SVGAGI. CDR3 size: 13 residues. The V end lost 5 bases, the J end lost 1 base, and 8 bases lay between the germline ends. The CDR3 reads CASSPSGNTEAFF. In DNA form, the CDR3 reads TGTGCCAGCAGTCCCTCGGGGAACACTGAAGCTTTCTTT.

The chain has TRBV18 and TRBJ2-2; D is undetermined. V lost 2 bases and J lost 4, with 8 bases in between. The CDR3 has 14 residues. Germline-derived CDR1 and CDR2 are KGHSH and LQKENI. In nucleotides, the CDR3 is TGTGCCAGCTCACCAGACAAACGCACCGGGGAGCTGTTTTTT. This codes for CASSPDKRTGELFF.

This chain connects TRBV5-4 to TRBJ2-1, with 10 bases matching TRBD2. Germline V CDR1 and CDR2: SGHNT, YYREEE (reference sequence). Trimming took 6 bases from V and 4 from J; bases not matched to a gene: 10. This CDR3 is 16 amino acids long. The CDR3 bases are TGTGCCAGCACCAGAGCGGGAGGGCCGAGGTACAATGAGCAGTTCTTC. This sequence encodes CASTRAGGPRYNEQFF.

The rearrangement links TRBV5-5 to TRBJ1-2; D is unclear. This CDR3 region has 13 residues. The V gene's germline CDR1 is SGHKS and CDR2 YYEKEE (reference sequence). The V gene lost 3 bases and the J gene lost 7 bases, with 13 bases spanning the gap. The CDR3 protein is CASSWTASGGYTF. The CDR3 nucleotides are TGTGCCAGCAGCTGGACGGCCAGCGGTGGCTACACCTTC.

The chain recombines TRBV7-2 with TRBJ2-5; TRBD2 matches at 11 bases. Germline CDR1 SGHTA, CDR2 FQGNSA. The CDR3 consists of 15 residues. The trim removed 6 bases at V and 6 bases at J, leaving 9 bases unmatched. CDR3 DNA: TGTGCCAGCAGTTTTAGCGGGAGGGGTTCAAAGACCCAGTACTTC. This sequence encodes CASSFSGRGSKTQYF.

This clone has only one observation. This rearrangement joins TRBV5-1 to TRBJ2-7; TRBD1 matches at 8 bases. CDR1 is SGHRS, CDR2 YFSETQ, per germline. J was trimmed by 2 bases and V by 4 bases; bases with no gene match: 8. The CDR3 contains 15 residues. As DNA, the CDR3 is TGCGCCAGCAGCCCTGACGGACAGGGACCCTACGAGCAGTACTTC. Translation: CASSPDGQGPYEQYF.

This clone was seen a single time. In nucleotides, the CDR3 is TGTGCCAGCAGTTTCCTGCCAGGGGGCACTGAAGCTTTCTTT. Its protein product is CASSFLPGGTEAFF. V is TRBV28 and J is TRBJ1-1, with 7 bases lining up with TRBD1. CDR1 MDHEN and CDR2 SYDVKM come from the germline V gene. Germline trimming cut 3 bases from V and 4 bases from J; bases unmatched to any gene: 5. This CDR3 contains 14 residues.

The V call is TRBV2, the J call TRBJ2-3; tentatively, D is TRBD2 (6 bases). The CDR3 spans 14 residues. Per germline, CDR1 SNHLY and CDR2 FYNNEI. V dropped 6 bases and J dropped 1 base, with 11 bases sitting between them. The CDR3 DNA sequence: TGTGCCAGCAGCCCGCGCGGGGGCACAGATACGCAGTATTTT. It specifies CASSPRGGTDTQYF.

This rearrangement joins TRBV28 to TRBJ2-7; 9 bases fit TRBD2. CDR3 length: 17 residues. J lost 3 bases, V lost 5 bases, and 14 bases had no gene match. In germline, CDR1 is MDHEN, CDR2 SYDVKM. CDR3 in amino acids: CASSRSLGLAGFYEQYF. CDR3 DNA sequence: TGTGCCAGCAGTCGCAGTCTGGGGCTAGCGGGATTCTACGAGCAGTACTTC.

This sequence joins TRBV6-6 and TRBJ2-5; possibly TRBD1 for D (5 bases). Germline V lookup: CDR1 MNHNY, CDR2 SVGAGI (reference sequence). V shed 3 bases and J shed 3 bases, with 11 bases lying between them. The CDR3 length is 14 residues. CDR3 region: CASSYQGRKETQYF. CDR3 DNA: TGTGCCAGCAGTTATCAGGGCCGGAAAGAGACCCAGTACTTC.

The chain carries TRBV5-4 and TRBJ1-3; D unresolved. Germline V gives CDR1 SGHNT, CDR2 YYREEE (reference sequence). The ends were cut back, 0 bases at V and 7 bases at J, with 20 bases in the middle. The CDR3 spans 17 residues. The CDR3 DNA reads TGTGCCAGCAGCTTGGTCGCTCGGCAGCGGAGAGGGAACACCATATATTTT. This gives the protein CASSLVARQRRGNTIYF.

Concerning this clone: Other DNA sequences in the sample encode the same CDR3. This chain uses TRBV19 with TRBJ2-7, with TRBD1 matching 9 bases. The CDR3 has 14 amino acids. The germline gives CDR1 LNHDA, CDR2 SQIVND (reference sequence). With V trimmed by 3 bases and J by 4 bases, 4 bases remained unmatched. The chain's CDR3 is CASSIRQGGYEQYF. For the CDR3, the DNA is TGTGCCAGTAGTATCCGACAGGGGGGTTACGAGCAGTACTTC. Full variable domain (rest looked up from reference TRBV19 and TRBJ2-7): DGGITQSPKYLFRKEGQNVTLSCEQNLNHDAMYWYRQDPGQGLRLIYYSQIVNDFQKGDIAEGYSVSREKKESFPLTVTSAQKNPTAFYLCASSIRQGGYEQYFGPGTRLTVT.

The chain links TRBV5-1 to TRBJ2-1; tentative D call: TRBD2 (5 bases). There are 15 residues in the CDR3. Trimming shortened V by 0 bases and J by 10 bases, and 17 bases separated the two germline ends. The germline gives CDR1 SGHRS, CDR2 YFSETQ. The CDR3 coding sequence is TGCGCCAGCAGCTTGGCCTTTAGGTTTGGGGAGGAGCAGTTCTTC. It translates to CASSLAFRFGEEQFF.

The V call is TRBV14, the J call TRBJ2-7; D gene ambiguous. Trimming stripped 3 bases from V and 10 bases from J, with 16 bases between. The CDR3 consists of 13 residues. CDR1 and CDR2 from the germline V gene are SGHDN and FVKESK. The CDR3 nucleotides read TGTGCCAGCAGCCAGGTCACGCCCGGGTATCAGTACTTC. Translation: CASSQVTPGYQYF.

V gene TRBV5-1 combines with J gene TRBJ1-5; D gene uncertain. The germline gives CDR1 SGHRS, CDR2 YFSETQ. The V end was cut by 0 bases, the J end by 1 base, with 20 bases between. This CDR3 is 19 amino acids long. CDR3 nucleotide sequence: TGCGCCAGCAGCTTGGGGAGGAGGGTAGAGGTTTTGAGCAATCAGCCCCAGCATTTT. Its protein product is CASSLGRRVEVLSNQPQHF.

The J gene is TRBJ1-2, the V gene TRBV7-9; 8 bases agree with TRBD1. The germline CDR1 and CDR2 sequences are SEHNR and FQNEAQ (reference sequence). The CDR3 sequence is 13 residues long. The V segment lost 2 bases and the J segment 5 bases; nucleotides outside the gene matches: 1. The DNA for the CDR3 is TGTGCCAGCAGCTTACAGGGGGCGTATGGCTACACCTTC. This codes for CASSLQGAYGYTF.

DNA for the CDR3: TGTGCCAGCAGCCAAGACCTACAGGGCTACGAGCAGTACTTC. Translated: CASSQDLQGYEQYF. The chain couples TRBV3-1 (or the pseudogene TRBV3-2) to TRBJ2-7; TRBD1 might be the D (6 bases). Trimming left V 0 bases short and J 3 bases short, with 9 bases between. The CDR3 is made up of 14 amino acids. Germline loops: CDR1 LGHDT, CDR2 YNNKEL (reference sequence).

This clone was seen a few times. The gene calls are TRBV5-4 and TRBJ2-7, with TRBD2 matching over 11 bases. The V and J ends lost 4 bases and 5 bases, in that order; junction bases with no gene match: 8. The CDR3 runs 15 residues. The germline CDR1 and CDR2 sequences are SGHNT and YYREEE (reference sequence). The CDR3 loop is CASSDLAGGPHEQYF. The CDR3 nucleotides are TGTGCCAGCAGCGATTTAGCGGGAGGGCCCCACGAGCAGTACTTC.

This rearrangement joins TRBV9 to TRBJ2-1, with D perhaps TRBD1 (5 bases). The CDR3 loop spans 13 amino acids. The V end was cut by 0 bases, the J end by 8 bases, with 9 bases between. In germline, CDR1 is SGDLS, CDR2 YYNGEE. The CDR3 DNA is TGTGCCAGCAGCGTAGGTGGGGCTGATGAGCAGTTCTTC. Translating it yields CASSVGGADEQFF.